The clone carrying this T cell receptor beta chain was found many times. Absence of ophthalmopathy progression within 18 months defined stable Graves' hyperthyroidism. Exclusion followed for patients with uncontrolled infection, other autoimmune disease, pregnancy or lactation. Diagnosis rested on symptoms, serum thyroxine and TRAb, thyroid ultrasound, and orbital computed tomography. The data belong to a study of T cells in Graves' hyperthyroidism and ophthalmopathy. From RNA transcripts, TCR beta CDR3 regions were amplified. First-round RT-PCR of the TCR CDR3 relied on the HTBI primer set. TCRdb re-derived calls from the multiplex PCR reads in MiXCR, one entry per CDR3 protein. Altogether fewer than 400,000 distinct CDR3 sequences are present, approximately 17% being singletons, with the ten largest covering 33%. V lost 6 bases and J lost 2, with 9 bases in between. CDR3 length: 13 amino acids. The germline CDR1 and CDR2 sequences are ENHRY and SYGVKD.

The V call is TRBV10-3, the J call TRBJ2-3, with a tentative D call TRBD2 (6 bases). The source of this sequence is a man in his thirties or forties with Graves' hyperthyroidism. Sequenced material: blood. The CDR3 loop reads CAIRGGDTDTQYF. DNA for the CDR3: TGTGCCATCAGGGGAGGAGACACAGATACGCAGTATTTT.